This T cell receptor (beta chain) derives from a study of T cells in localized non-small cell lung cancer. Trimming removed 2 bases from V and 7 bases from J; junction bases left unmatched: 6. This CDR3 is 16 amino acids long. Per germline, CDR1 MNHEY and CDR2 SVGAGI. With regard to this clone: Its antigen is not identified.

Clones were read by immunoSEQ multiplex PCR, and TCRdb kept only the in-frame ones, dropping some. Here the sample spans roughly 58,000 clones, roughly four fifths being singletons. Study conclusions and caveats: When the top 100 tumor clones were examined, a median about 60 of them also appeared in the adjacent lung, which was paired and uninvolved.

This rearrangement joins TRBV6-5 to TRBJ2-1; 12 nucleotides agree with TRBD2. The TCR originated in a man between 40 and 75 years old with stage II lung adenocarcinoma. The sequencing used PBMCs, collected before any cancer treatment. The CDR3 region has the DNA TGTGCCAGCAGTTACCTATTGACTAGCGGGAGAAATGAGCAGTTCTTC. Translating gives CASSYLLTSGRNEQFF.